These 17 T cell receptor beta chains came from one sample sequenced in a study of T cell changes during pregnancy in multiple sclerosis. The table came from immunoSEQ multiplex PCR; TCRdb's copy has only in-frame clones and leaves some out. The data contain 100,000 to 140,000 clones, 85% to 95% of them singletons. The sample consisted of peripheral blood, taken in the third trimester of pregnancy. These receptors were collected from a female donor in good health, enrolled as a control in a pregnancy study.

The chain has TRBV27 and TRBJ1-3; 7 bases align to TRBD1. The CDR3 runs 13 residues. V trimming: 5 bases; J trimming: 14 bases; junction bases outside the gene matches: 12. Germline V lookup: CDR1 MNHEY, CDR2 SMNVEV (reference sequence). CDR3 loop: CASSTVQGSALYF. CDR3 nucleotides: TGTGCCAGCAGTACGGTACAGGGGTCCGCCCTATATTTT.

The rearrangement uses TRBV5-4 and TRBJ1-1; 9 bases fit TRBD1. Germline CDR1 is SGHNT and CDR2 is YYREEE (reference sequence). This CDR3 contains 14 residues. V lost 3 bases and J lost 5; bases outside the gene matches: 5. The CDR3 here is CASSSWTGATEAFF. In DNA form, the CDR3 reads TGTGCCAGCAGCTCCTGGACAGGGGCGACTGAAGCTTTCTTT. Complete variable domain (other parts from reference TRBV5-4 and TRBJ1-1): ETGVTQSPTHLIKTRGQQVTLRCSSQSGHNTVSWYQQALGQGPQFIFQYYREEENGRGNFPPRFSGLQFPNYSSELNVNALELDDSALYLCASSSWTGATEAFFGQGTRLTVV.

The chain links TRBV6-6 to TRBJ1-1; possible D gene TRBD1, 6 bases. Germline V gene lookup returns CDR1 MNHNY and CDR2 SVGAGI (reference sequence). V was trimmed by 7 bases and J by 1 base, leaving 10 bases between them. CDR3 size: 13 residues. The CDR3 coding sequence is TGTGCCAGCAACCCAGGGGCGAACACTGAAGCTTTCTTT. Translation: CASNPGANTEAFF.

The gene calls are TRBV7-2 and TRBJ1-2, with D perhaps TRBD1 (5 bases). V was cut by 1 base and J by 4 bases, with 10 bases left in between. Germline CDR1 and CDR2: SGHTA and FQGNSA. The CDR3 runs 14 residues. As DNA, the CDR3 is TGTGCCAGCAGCTTAGAGGCCCAGGGCTATGGCTACACCTTC. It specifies CASSLEAQGYGYTF.

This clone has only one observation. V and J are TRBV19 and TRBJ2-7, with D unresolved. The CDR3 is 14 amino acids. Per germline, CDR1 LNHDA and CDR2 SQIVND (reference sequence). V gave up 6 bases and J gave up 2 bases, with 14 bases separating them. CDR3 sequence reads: CASSPLHATYEQYF. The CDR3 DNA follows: TGTGCCAGTAGCCCCTTACACGCCACCTACGAGCAGTACTTC.

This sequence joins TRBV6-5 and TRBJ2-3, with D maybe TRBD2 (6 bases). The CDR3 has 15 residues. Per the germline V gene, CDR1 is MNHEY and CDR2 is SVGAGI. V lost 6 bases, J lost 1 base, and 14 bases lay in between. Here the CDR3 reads CASSLRASGTDTQYF. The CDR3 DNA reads TGTGCCAGCAGCCTTCGGGCTAGCGGCACAGATACGCAGTATTTT.

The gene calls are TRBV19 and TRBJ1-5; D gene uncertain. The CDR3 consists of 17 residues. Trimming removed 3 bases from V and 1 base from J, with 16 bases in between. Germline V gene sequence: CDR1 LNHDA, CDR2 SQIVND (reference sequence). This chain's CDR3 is CASSILSMAVSNQPQHF. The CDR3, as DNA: TGTGCCAGTAGTATTCTCTCCATGGCCGTCAGCAATCAGCCCCAGCATTTT.

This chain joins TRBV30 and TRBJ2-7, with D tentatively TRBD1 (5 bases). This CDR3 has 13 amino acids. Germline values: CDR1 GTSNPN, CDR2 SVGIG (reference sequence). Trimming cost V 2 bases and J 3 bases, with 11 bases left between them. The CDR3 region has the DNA TGTGCCTGGAGTTGGGGCAGGATCTACGAGCAGTACTTC. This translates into CAWSWGRIYEQYF. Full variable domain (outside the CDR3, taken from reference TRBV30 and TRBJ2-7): SQTIHQWPATLVQPVGSPLSLECTVEGTSNPNLYWYRQAAGRGLQLLFYSVGIGQISSEVPQNLSASRPQDRQFILSSKKLLLSDSGFYLCAWSWGRIYEQYFGPGTRLTVT.

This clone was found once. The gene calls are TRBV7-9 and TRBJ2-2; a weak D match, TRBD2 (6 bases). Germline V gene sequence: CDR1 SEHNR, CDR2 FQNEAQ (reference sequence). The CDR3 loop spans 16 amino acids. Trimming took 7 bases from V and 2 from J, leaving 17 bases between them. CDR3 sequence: CASTNYGTLNTGELFF. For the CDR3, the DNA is TGTGCCAGCACTAACTACGGGACTCTAAACACCGGGGAGCTGTTTTTT.

CDR3: CASSLRRPGGSTGELFF. The CDR3 DNA reads as TGTGCCAGCAGTTTAAGGCGCCCAGGGGGTTCAACCGGGGAGCTGTTTTTT. V usage is TRBV27 and J usage is TRBJ2-2, with 7 bases matching TRBD1. Germline CDR1 and CDR2: MNHEY and SMNVEV (reference sequence). V lost 2 bases, J lost 5 bases, and 11 bases stayed unmatched. The CDR3 consists of 17 residues.

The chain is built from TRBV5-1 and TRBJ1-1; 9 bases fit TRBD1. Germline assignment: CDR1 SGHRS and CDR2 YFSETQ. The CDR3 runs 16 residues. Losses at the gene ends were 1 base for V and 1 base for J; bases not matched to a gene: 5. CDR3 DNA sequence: TGCGCCAGCAGCTTGACCACGGGACAGGGGAACACTGAAGCTTTCTTT. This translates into CASSLTTGQGNTEAFF.

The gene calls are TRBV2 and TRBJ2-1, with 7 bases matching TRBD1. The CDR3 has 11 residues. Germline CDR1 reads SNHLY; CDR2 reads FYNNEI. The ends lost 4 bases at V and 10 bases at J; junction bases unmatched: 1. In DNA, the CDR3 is TGTGCCAGCAGTGGGACAGGAGAGCAGTTCTTC. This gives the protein CASSGTGEQFF.

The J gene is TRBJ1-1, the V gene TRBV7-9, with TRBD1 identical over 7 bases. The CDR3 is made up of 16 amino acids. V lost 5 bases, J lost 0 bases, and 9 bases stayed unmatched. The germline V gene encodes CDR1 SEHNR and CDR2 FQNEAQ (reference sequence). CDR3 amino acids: CASSPIGGTVNTEAFF. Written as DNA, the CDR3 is TGTGCCAGCAGCCCGATTGGGGGGACAGTGAACACTGAAGCTTTCTTT.

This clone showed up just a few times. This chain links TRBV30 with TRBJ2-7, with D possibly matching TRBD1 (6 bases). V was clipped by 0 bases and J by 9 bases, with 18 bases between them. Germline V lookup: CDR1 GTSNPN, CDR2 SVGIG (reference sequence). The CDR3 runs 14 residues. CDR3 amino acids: CAWSVARGLSPQYF. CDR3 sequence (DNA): TGTGCCTGGAGTGTAGCAAGGGGGTTGTCCCCGCAGTACTTC. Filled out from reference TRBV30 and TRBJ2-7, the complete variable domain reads SQTIHQWPATLVQPVGSPLSLECTVEGTSNPNLYWYRQAAGRGLQLLFYSVGIGQISSEVPQNLSASRPQDRQFILSSKKLLLSDSGFYLCAWSVARGLSPQYFGPGTRLTVT.

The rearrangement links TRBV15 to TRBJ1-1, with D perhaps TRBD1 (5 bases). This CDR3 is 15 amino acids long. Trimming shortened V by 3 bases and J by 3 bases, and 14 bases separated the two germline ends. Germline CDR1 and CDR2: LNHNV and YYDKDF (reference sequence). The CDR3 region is CATSSEPRGDTEAFF. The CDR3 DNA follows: TGTGCCACCAGCAGCGAACCCCGGGGGGACACTGAAGCTTTCTTT.

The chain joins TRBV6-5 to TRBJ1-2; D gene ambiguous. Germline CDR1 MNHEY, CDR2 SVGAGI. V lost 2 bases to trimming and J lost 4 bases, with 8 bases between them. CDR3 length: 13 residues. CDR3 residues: CASSYGEAYGYTF. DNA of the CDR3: TGTGCCAGCAGTTACGGGGAGGCCTATGGCTACACCTTC.

The CDR3 is CASSPDRATNEKLFF. In DNA, the CDR3 is TGTGCCAGCTCGCCCGACAGGGCAACTAATGAAAAACTGTTTTTT. The genes are TRBV18 and TRBJ1-4; TRBD1 aligns across 7 bases. The CDR3 totals 15 residues. Trimming removed 6 bases from V and 0 bases from J; junction bases left unmatched: 4. CDR1 KGHSH and CDR2 LQKENI come from the germline V gene.